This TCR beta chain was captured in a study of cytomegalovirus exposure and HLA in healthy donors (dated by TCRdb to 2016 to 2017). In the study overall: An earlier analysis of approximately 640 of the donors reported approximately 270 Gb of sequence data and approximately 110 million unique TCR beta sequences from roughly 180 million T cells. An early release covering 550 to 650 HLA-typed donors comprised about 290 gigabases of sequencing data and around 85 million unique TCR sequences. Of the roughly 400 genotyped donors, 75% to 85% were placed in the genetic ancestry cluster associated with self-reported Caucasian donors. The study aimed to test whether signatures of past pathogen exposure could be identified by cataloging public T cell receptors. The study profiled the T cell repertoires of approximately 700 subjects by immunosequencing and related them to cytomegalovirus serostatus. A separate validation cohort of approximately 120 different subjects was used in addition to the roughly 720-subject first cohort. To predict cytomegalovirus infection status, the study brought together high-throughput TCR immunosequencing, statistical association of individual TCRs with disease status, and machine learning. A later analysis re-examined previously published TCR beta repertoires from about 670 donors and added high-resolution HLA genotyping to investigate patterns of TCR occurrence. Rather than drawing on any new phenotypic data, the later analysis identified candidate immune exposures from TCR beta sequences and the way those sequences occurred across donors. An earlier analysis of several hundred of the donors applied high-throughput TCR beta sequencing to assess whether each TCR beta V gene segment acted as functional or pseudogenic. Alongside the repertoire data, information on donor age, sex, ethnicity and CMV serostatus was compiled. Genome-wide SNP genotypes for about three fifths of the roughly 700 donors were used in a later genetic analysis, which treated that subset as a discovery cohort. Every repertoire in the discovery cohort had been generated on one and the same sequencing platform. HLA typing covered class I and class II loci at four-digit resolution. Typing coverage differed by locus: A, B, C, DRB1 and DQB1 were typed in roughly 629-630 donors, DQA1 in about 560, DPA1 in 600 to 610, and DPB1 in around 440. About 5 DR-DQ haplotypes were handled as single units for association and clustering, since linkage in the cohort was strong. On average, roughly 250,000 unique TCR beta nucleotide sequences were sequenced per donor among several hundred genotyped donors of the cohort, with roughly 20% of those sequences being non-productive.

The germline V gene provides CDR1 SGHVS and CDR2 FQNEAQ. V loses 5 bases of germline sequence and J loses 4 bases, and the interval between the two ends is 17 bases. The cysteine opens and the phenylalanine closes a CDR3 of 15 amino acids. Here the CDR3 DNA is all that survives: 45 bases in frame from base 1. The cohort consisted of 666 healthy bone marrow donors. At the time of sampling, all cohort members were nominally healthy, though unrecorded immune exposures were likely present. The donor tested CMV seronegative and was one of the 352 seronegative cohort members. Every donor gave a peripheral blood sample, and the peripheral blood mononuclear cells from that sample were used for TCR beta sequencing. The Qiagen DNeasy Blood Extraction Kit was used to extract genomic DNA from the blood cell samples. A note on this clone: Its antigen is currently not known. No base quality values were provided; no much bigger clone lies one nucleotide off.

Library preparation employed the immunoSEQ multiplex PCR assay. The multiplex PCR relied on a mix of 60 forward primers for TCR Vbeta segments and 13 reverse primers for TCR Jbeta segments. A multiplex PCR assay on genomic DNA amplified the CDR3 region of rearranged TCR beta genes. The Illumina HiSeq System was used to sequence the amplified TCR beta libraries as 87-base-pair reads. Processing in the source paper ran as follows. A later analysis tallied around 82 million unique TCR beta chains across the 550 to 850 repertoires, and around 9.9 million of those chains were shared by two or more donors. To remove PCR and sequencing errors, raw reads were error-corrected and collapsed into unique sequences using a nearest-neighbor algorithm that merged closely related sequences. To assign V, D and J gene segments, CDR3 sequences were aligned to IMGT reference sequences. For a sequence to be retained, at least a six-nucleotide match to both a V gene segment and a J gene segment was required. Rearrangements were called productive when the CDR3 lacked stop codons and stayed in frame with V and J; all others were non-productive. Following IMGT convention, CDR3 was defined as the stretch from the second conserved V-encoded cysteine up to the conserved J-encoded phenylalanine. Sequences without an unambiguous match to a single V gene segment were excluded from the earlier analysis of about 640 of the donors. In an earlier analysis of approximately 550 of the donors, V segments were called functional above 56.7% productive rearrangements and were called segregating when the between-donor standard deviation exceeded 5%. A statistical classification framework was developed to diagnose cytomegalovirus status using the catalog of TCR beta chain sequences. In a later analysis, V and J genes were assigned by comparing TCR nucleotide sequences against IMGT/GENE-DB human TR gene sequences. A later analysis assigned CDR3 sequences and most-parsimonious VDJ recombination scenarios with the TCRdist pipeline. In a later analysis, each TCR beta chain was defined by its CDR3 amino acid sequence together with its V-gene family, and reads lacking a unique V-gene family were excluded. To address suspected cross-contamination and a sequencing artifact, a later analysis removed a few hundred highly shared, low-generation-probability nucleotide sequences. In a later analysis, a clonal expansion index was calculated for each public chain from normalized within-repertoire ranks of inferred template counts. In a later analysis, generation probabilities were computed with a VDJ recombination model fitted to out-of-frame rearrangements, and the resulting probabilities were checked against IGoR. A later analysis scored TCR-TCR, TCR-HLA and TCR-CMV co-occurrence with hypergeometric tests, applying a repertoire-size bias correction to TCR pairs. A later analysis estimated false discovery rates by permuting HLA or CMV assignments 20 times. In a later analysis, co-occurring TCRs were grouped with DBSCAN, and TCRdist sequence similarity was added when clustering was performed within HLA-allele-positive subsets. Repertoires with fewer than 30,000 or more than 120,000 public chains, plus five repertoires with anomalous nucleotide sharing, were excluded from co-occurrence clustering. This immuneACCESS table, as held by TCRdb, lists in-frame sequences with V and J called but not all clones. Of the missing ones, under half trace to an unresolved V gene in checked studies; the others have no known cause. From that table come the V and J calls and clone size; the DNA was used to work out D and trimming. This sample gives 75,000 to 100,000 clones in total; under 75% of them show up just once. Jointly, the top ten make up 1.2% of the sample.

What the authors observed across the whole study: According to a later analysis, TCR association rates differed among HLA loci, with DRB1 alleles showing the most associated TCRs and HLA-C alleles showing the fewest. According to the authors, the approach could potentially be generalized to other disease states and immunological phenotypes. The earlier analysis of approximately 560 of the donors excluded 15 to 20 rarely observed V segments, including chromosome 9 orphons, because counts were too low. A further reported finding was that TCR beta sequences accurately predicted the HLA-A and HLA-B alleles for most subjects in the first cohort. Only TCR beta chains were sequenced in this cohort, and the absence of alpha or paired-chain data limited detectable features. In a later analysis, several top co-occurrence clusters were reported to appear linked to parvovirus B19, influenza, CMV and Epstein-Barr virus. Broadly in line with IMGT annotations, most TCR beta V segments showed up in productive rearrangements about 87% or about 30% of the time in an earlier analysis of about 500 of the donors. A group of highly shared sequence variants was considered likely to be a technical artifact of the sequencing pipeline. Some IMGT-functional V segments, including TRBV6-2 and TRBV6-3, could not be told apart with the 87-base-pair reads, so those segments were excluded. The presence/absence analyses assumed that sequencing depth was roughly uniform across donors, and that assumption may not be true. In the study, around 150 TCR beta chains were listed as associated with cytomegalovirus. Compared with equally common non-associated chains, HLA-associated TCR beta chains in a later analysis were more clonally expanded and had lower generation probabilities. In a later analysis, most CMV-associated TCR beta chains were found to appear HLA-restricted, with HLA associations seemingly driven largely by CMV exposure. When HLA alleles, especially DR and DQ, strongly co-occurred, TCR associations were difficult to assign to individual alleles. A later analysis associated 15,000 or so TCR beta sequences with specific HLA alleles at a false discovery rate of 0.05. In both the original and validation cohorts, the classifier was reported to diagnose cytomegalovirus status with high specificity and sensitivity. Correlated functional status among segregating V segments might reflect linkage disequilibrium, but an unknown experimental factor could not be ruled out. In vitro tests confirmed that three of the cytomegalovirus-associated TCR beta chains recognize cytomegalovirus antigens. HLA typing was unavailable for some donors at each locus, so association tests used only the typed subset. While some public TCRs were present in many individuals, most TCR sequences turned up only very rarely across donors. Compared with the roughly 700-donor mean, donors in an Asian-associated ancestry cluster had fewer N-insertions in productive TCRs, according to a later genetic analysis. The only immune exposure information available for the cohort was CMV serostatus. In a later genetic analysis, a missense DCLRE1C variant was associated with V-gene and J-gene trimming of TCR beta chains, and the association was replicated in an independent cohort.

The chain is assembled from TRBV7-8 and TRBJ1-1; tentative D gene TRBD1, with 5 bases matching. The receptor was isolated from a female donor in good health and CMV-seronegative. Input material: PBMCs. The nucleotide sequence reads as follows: TGTGCCAGCAGCATTCCACGACAGATGACCACTGAAGCTTTCTTT. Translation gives CASSIPRQMTTEAFF.